The 13 T cell receptor beta chains in this list originate from one sample, sequenced in a study of CXCR3-negative and CXCR3-positive naive CD8 T cells. Study-wide results and limits: Against CXCR3-negative naive cells, CXCR3-positive naive cells showed more hydrophobic TRB CDR3s.

These receptors lack a known antigen. The method, 5' RACE with UMI labels, was used to prepare the TRB cDNA libraries. Reanalyzing the 5' RACE reads, TCRdb keeps one entry per CDR3 protein, without DNA. Seen in this sample are under 6,000 distinct CDR3 sequences; the ten most common clones hold 1.7%. Sequenced input: naive CXCR3+ CD8+ T cells from blood. Subset of the sample: CD45RO-CCR7+CD27+CD95- naive CD8+ T cells expressing CXCR3 (TNR3+). All receptors derive from a human donor in good health. Some clones in this sample may be carry-over from other donors' samples.

The V gene is TRBV10-2, the J gene TRBJ1-2. Germline assignment: CDR1 WSHSY and CDR2 SAAADI. The CDR3 contains 13 residues. CDR3 protein: CASSEEGFYGYTF.

The rearrangement uses TRBV20-1 and TRBJ2-7. This CDR3 region has 14 residues. The germline V gene has CDR1 DFQATT and CDR2 SNEGSKA (reference sequence). CDR3 sequence reads: CSARDPDSSYEQYF.

The chain links TRBV2 to TRBJ2-1; TCRdb gives TRBD1 as the D gene, but with no DNA this cannot be confirmed. The CDR3 contains 15 residues. The germline V gene has CDR1 SNHLY and CDR2 FYNNEI. CDR3 loop: CASNDRDTPYNEQFF.

J is TRBJ2-3 and V is TRBV12-3 or TRBV12-4. The CDR3 totals 12 residues. The CDR3 spells CASSLGSDTQYF.

The genes are TRBV20-1 and TRBJ2-3; the D call of TRBD2 rests on TCRdb alone, since no DNA is present to check it. Germline assignment: CDR1 DFQATT and CDR2 SNEGSKA (reference sequence). The CDR3 covers 14 residues. This CDR3 reads CSAPWGVSTDTQYF.

The chain is built from TRBV18 and TRBJ1-1; the TCRdb call, TRBD1, lacks DNA for checking. In germline, CDR1 is KGHSH, CDR2 LQKENI. There are 16 residues in the CDR3. CDR3 region: CASSPRDRGSNTEAFF.

By frequency, this clonotype is medium-sized. The CDR3 spells CSVVLRSSGNTIYF. This chain joins TRBV29-1 and TRBJ1-3. The germline gives CDR1 SQVTM, CDR2 ANQGSEA. The CDR3 covers 14 residues.

This clonotype is called medium-sized based on its frequency. The chain has TRBV20-1 and TRBJ2-1. The CDR3 loop spans 15 amino acids. Germline V gene data show CDR1 as DFQATT and CDR2 as SNEGSKA (reference sequence). The chain's CDR3 is CSARDRLAPYNEQFF.

The rearrangement uses TRBV20-1 and TRBJ2-3; TCRdb's D gene call, TRBD2, goes unchecked for lack of DNA. This CDR3 spans 14 amino acids. The V gene's germline CDR1 is DFQATT and CDR2 SNEGSKA (reference sequence). The CDR3 region is CSASTTIRTDTQYF.

The chain links TRBV5-4 to TRBJ2-3; TCRdb names TRBD1, which stays unverified in the absence of DNA. CDR1 and CDR2 (germline): SGHNT, YYREEE (reference sequence). CDR3 length: 15 residues. This CDR3 is CASSRTGGLTDTQYF.

This clonotype is deemed medium-sized by its frequency. V gene TRBV15 combines with J gene TRBJ2-1; the D call of TRBD2 rests on TCRdb alone, since no DNA is present to check it. The length of the CDR3 is 14 residues. Germline CDR1 reads LNHNV; CDR2 reads YYDKDF (reference sequence). CDR3 in amino acids: CAVMTSGRGGEQFF.

Measured by frequency, this clonotype is medium-sized. The chain combines TRBV13 with TRBJ2-1. This CDR3 has 13 amino acids. From germline, CDR1 is PRHDT and CDR2 FYEKMQ (reference sequence). CDR3 region: CASSPKLQQEQFF.

Judged by frequency, this clonotype is medium-sized. V and J are TRBV29-1 and TRBJ2-7; lacking DNA, the TRBD1 call made by TCRdb goes unchecked. The CDR3 sequence is 14 residues long. CDR1 and CDR2 from the germline V gene are SQVTM and ANQGSEA. This CDR3 reads CSVELTGSSYEQYF.